Listed below are T cell receptor beta chains from one sample, sequenced in a study of blood T cell repertoires in COVID-19. Assay used: immunoSEQ multiplex PCR; TCRdb lists only in-frame clones, some missing. Altogether about 500,000 clones are present, about nine tenths being singletons, with the ten largest covering roughly 0.72%. The sample taken for sequencing was PBMCs or T cells enriched from blood (not recorded which). The receptors come from a woman in her late teens or twenties who had recovered from COVID-19. The CDR3 runs from the conserved cysteine through the conserved F or W. A D gene is named only where the DNA matches it firmly. The size of a clone is reported for some rows only, either as once, few or many, or as a class for expanded clones.

v_gene	d_gene	abundance	j_gene	CDR3nt	CDR3aa
TRBV5-8	.	.	TRBJ1-5	TGTGCCAGCAGCTTGGGACATGTTAGCAATCAGCCCCAGCATTTT	CASSLGHVSNQPQHF
TRBV30	TRBD2	.	TRBJ2-5	TGTGCCTGGTCAGCTGAGCGGGGGCCCGGGGGCCAAGAGACCCAGTACTTC	CAWSAERGPGGQETQYF
TRBV5-5	TRBD1	.	TRBJ2-7	TGTGCCAGCAGTTCCCCCCGGGACAGTTCCTACGAGCAGTACTTC	CASSSPRDSSYEQYF
TRBV28	.	.	TRBJ2-5	TGTGCCAGCAGTTCACAGCAAGAGACCCAGTACTTC	CASSSQQETQYF
TRBV18	TRBD1	.	TRBJ1-2	TGTGCCAGCTCACCATCGCTGCGAGGACAGGGCAACTATGGCTACACCTTC	CASSPSLRGQGNYGYTF
TRBV19	.	.	TRBJ2-7	TGTGCCACCTACGGAGCCTACGAGCAGTACTTC	CATYGAYEQYF
TRBV2	.	once	TRBJ1-5	TGTGCCAGCTCGGGGGAAGACAATCAGCCCCAGCATTTT	CASSGEDNQPQHF
TRBV10-3	TRBD1	.	TRBJ1-1	TGTGCCACAGGAGTAACAGGGGACACTGAAGCTTTCTTT	CATGVTGDTEAFF
TRBV2	TRBD2	.	TRBJ2-7	TGTGCCAGCAGAATAGACCTACTAGCGGGGGGCAACGAGCAGTACTTC	CASRIDLLAGGNEQYF
TRBV12-2	.	once	TRBJ1-5	TGTGCAAGTCGCAGAACAACAGGGGGGAATAGCAATCAGCCCCAGCATTTT	CASRRTTGGNSNQPQHF
TRBV5-1	TRBD2	once	TRBJ2-3	TGCGCCAGCAGCCCCATTAGCGGGAGCACAGATACGCAGTATTTT	CASSPISGSTDTQYF
TRBV7-2	TRBD1	.	TRBJ1-6	TGTGCCAGCAGCGTACAGGGGGGCCTCAATTCACCCCTCCACTTT	CASSVQGGLNSPLHF
TRBV5-6	TRBD2	few	TRBJ2-7	TGTGCCAGCAGCTTGGGGCGGGGGGGCCGCTACGAGCAGTACTTC	CASSLGRGGRYEQYF
TRBV5-5	TRBD1	.	TRBJ1-2	TGTGCCAGCAGCTTCCCAAAGGAGGGGGCCGATCCACCTGGCTACACCTTC	CASSFPKEGADPPGYTF
TRBV7-2	TRBD2	.	TRBJ2-3	TGTGCCAGCAGCCCTCGGACTAGCGGGGGGGCGGATACGCAGTATTTT	CASSPRTSGGADTQYF
TRBV14	.	once	TRBJ1-2	TGTGCCAGCAGCCAAGATTGGGGGGGACGCGGCTACACCTTC	CASSQDWGGRGYTF
TRBV10-3	.	.	TRBJ2-2	TGTGCCATCAGATGGTCCGGGGGGGAGCTGTTTTTT	CAIRWSGGELFF
TRBV12-3/TRBV12-4	.	.	TRBJ1-3	TGTGCCAGCAGTGCTGGTCGGACCATATATTTT	CASSAGRTIYF
TRBV19	TRBD1	.	TRBJ1-5	TGTGCCAGTAGTCCCACAGGGGGCGTGGAGCCCCAGCATTTT	CASSPTGGVEPQHF
TRBV27	TRBD2	.	TRBJ2-4	TGTGCCAGCAGTTTAAGTCCGGGAGGGTACATTCAGTACTTC	CASSLSPGGYIQYF
TRBV5-5	.	.	TRBJ1-1	TGTGCCAGCAGCGTTCAGGGAGGGGACACTGAAGCTTTCTTT	CASSVQGGDTEAFF
TRBV5-1	.	.	TRBJ1-1	TGCGCCAGCAGCCCGGTTGAGAGCACTGAAGCTTTCTTT	CASSPVESTEAFF
TRBV19	.	few	TRBJ1-5	TGTGCCAGTGGGGGGGACACAGGATTTAGCAATCAGCCCCAGCATTTT	CASGGDTGFSNQPQHF
TRBV5-1	TRBD2	.	TRBJ2-7	TGCGCCAGCAGCTTGGAGCGGGGACTTCAGTACGAGCAGTACTTC	CASSLERGLQYEQYF